This TCR beta chain derives from a study of blood T cell repertoires in COVID-19. Turning to the study itself: PBMCs, B-cell-depleted T cells, or T cells were the source of the cDNA or gDNA that made up the material.

The CDR3 has 14 amino acids. V shed 5 bases and J 7 bases; nucleotides not matched to a gene: 10. The germline V gene has CDR1 SGHRS and CDR2 YFSETQ. The authors' processing: Reference gene primer amplification yielded estimated nucleated cell counts. Here immunoSEQ multiplex PCR was the method, and the copy in TCRdb shows in-frame clones only, minus some. V, J and clone size derive from that table, while D and trimming were established from the DNA sequence. The sample holds 40,000 to 50,000 clones, 80% to 90% seen once. Seattle participants joined during active infection and were tracked over time. This chain links TRBV5-1 with TRBJ1-1; TRBD1 matches at 8 bases. The clonotype originates from a woman of 80 years or more with COVID-19, enrolled during active disease. The specimen was peripheral blood. The CDR3 spells CASRAEQGVFEAFF. The CDR3 DNA sequence: TGCGCCAGCAGGGCAGAACAGGGGGTTTTTGAAGCTTTCTTT.